What follows are 11 T cell receptor beta chains derived from one specimen sequenced in a study of cytomegalovirus exposure and HLA in healthy donors. The PCR made use of 60 Vbeta and 13 Jbeta primers. Assay used: immunoSEQ multiplex PCR; TCRdb lists only in-frame clones, some missing. The sample shows under 200,000 clones, 68% of them seen only once. Input material: PBMCs. These receptors all stem from a woman aged 40 to 49 in good health and CMV-seropositive.

The chain recombines TRBV7-8 with TRBJ2-7; D may be TRBD2 (6 bases). This CDR3 is 15 amino acids long. Per the germline V gene, CDR1 is SGHVS and CDR2 is FQNEAQ. Trimming took 1 base from V and 0 from J, leaving 10 bases between them. As DNA, the CDR3 is TGTGCCAGCAGCTTAGAAGGGACTCACTCCTACGAGCAGTACTTC. The encoded protein is CASSLEGTHSYEQYF.

The J gene is TRBJ1-1, the V gene TRBV2; D not certain. CDR3 length equals 14 residues. V was pared by 4 bases and J by 1 base, with 10 bases between. The germline V gene has CDR1 SNHLY and CDR2 FYNNEI. CDR3 DNA: TGTGCCAGCAGTGGCCTCCGGGGGAACACTGAAGCTTTCTTT. Translation gives CASSGLRGNTEAFF.

The chain is built from TRBV4-1 and TRBJ1-5, with a weak D call TRBD1 (6 bases). The CDR3 covers 18 residues. Germline V gene sequence: CDR1 MGHRA, CDR2 YSYEKL. Deletions cut 0 bases from V and 4 bases from J, with 19 bases between. The CDR3 coding sequence is TGCGCCAGCAGCCAAGAAAAAAGTGGAATACAGGGAAATCAGCCCCAGCATTTT. Its protein product is CASSQEKSGIQGNQPQHF.

The genes are TRBV5-1 and TRBJ2-7; D may be TRBD1 (5 bases). V was trimmed by 4 bases and J by 1 base, leaving 12 bases between them. There are 14 residues in the CDR3. Germline V gene lookup returns CDR1 SGHRS and CDR2 YFSETQ. The CDR3 spells CASSKDTPSYEQYF. The CDR3 region has the DNA TGCGCCAGCAGCAAGGACACCCCGTCCTACGAGCAGTACTTC.

The V call is TRBV27, the J call TRBJ2-7; TRBD1 aligns across 8 bases. V trimming: 2 bases; J trimming: 2 bases; junction bases outside the gene matches: 11. The CDR3 totals 17 residues. Germline lookup yields CDR1 MNHEY and CDR2 SMNVEV (reference sequence). In nucleotides, the CDR3 is TGTGCCAGCAGTTTAGTCAACCCCCAGGGGGCGGCCTACGAGCAGTACTTC. This sequence encodes CASSLVNPQGAAYEQYF.

The table lists this clone with a count of one. The V and J genes are TRBV5-6 and TRBJ2-3; TRBD2 might be the D (5 bases). Germline V gene sequence: CDR1 SGHDT, CDR2 YYEEEE. Trimming left V 5 bases short and J 5 bases short, with 9 bases between. This CDR3 has 12 residues. CDR3 bases: TGTGCCAGCAGTCAACTAGAAGATACGCAGTATTTT. Translation: CASSQLEDTQYF.

This chain uses TRBV15 with TRBJ2-1, with a tentative D call TRBD2 (5 bases). CDR1 is LNHNV and CDR2 is YYDKDF in the germline V gene (reference sequence). V was cut by 0 bases and J by 7 bases, with 7 bases left in between. This CDR3 has 13 residues. CDR3 coding DNA: TGTGCCACCAGCAGAGATCGGGGTAATGAGCAGTTCTTC. Translation: CATSRDRGNEQFF.

The gene calls are TRBV5-1 and TRBJ1-1; weak D call: TRBD1 (5 bases). The CDR3 extends over 14 amino acids. Germline CDR1 reads SGHRS; CDR2 reads YFSETQ. V was shortened by 4 bases and J by 1 base, with 11 bases between the two germline ends. The CDR3 reads CASSQGRPNTEAFF. The CDR3 DNA reads as TGCGCCAGCAGCCAGGGCAGACCGAACACTGAAGCTTTCTTT.

The chain uses TRBV19 and TRBJ1-1, with a weak D call TRBD1 (5 bases). Germline lookup yields CDR1 LNHDA and CDR2 SQIVND (reference sequence). CDR3 length: 12 residues. The V end lost 3 bases, the J end lost 11 bases, and 13 bases lay between the germline ends. CDR3 in amino acids: CASSMTGGEAFF. The CDR3 DNA sequence: TGTGCCAGTAGTATGACGGGGGGTGAGGCTTTCTTT.

The chain combines TRBV28 with TRBJ1-1; possibly TRBD1 for D (6 bases). With 3 bases removed from V and 1 base from J, the gap between germline ends came to 15 bases. This CDR3 is 16 amino acids long. CDR1 MDHEN and CDR2 SYDVKM come from the germline V gene. Here the CDR3 reads CASSFSDRTENTEAFF. The DNA of the CDR3 is TGTGCCAGCAGTTTTTCCGACAGGACTGAGAACACTGAAGCTTTCTTT.

The rearrangement joins TRBV5-6 to TRBJ2-7; TRBD2 is a possible D gene (6 bases). Trimming removed 6 bases at V and 0 bases at J, with 10 bases between. Germline V gives CDR1 SGHDT, CDR2 YYEEEE. The CDR3 loop spans 13 amino acids. CDR3 sequence (DNA): TGTGCCAGCATCGGCGGGAACTCCTACGAGCAGTACTTC. Its translation is CASIGGNSYEQYF.